A single sample is the source of the 29 T cell receptor beta chains below, sequenced in a study of blood T cell repertoires in COVID-19. Here immunoSEQ multiplex PCR was the method, and the copy in TCRdb shows in-frame clones only, minus some. The sample records about 670,000 clones, 70% to 90% being singletons. Sequenced: peripheral blood. These TCRs come from a woman aged 18-29 years with acute or convalescent COVID-19.

V and J are TRBV7-9 and TRBJ1-4, with TRBD1 as a possible D gene (6 bases). The V gene lost 8 bases and the J gene lost 6 bases, with 19 bases spanning the gap. Germline lookup yields CDR1 SEHNR and CDR2 FQNEAQ (reference sequence). This CDR3 has 15 residues. Here the CDR3 reads CASLPRDRNDEKLFF. The CDR3 nucleotides are TGTGCCAGCCTCCCCCGAGACAGGAATGATGAAAAACTGTTTTTT. The variable domain in full, completed from reference TRBV7-9 and TRBJ1-4, reads DTGVSQNPRHKITKRGQNVTFRCDPISEHNRLYWYRQTLGQGPEFLTYFQNEAQLEKSRLLSDRFSAERPKGSFSTLEIQRTEQGDSAMYLCASLPRDRNDEKLFFGSGTQLSVL.

Of note for this clone: The same CDR3 also results from other DNA sequences found in this sample. The rearrangement joins TRBV30 to TRBJ1-5; TRBD1 might be the D (5 bases). This CDR3 is built from 13 residues. The germline V gene encodes CDR1 GTSNPN and CDR2 SVGIG (reference sequence). Trimming took 0 bases from V and 5 from J, leaving 8 bases between them. The CDR3 DNA sequence: TGTGCCTGGAGTGTAGCGGGGGATCAGCCCCAGCATTTT. It codes for CAWSVAGDQPQHF.

The chain carries TRBV18 and TRBJ1-5, with D uncertain. This CDR3 spans 14 amino acids. Trimming took off 3 bases at V and 0 bases at J, with 6 bases between the two ends. Germline CDR1 and CDR2: KGHSH and LQKENI. The CDR3 here is CASSPQYSNQPQHF. DNA for the CDR3: TGTGCCAGCTCACCTCAGTATAGCAATCAGCCCCAGCATTTT.

The gene calls are TRBV20-1 and TRBJ1-2; 10 bases match TRBD1. V lost 3 bases to trimming and J lost 2 bases; unmatched junction nucleotides: 3. The CDR3 spans 14 residues. Germline assignment: CDR1 DFQATT and CDR2 SNEGSKA (reference sequence). CDR3 nucleotide sequence: TGCAGTGCTAGTTGGACAGGGGGGAACTATGGCTACACCTTC. As protein: CSASWTGGNYGYTF.

CDR3 sequence reads: CASSSSSSQGNGYTF. The CDR3 coding sequence is TGTGCCAGCAGCTCCTCCTCCTCCCAGGGAAACGGCTACACCTTC. The chain uses TRBV7-3 and TRBJ1-2; maybe TRBD1 (5 bases). Between the trimmed V and J ends, which lost 4 bases and 8 bases, there was a span of 20 bases. Germline CDR1 and CDR2: SGHTA and FQGTGA. CDR3 length: 15 amino acids. The complete variable domain, with remaining parts taken from reference TRBV7-3 and TRBJ1-2, reads GAGVSQTPSNKVTEKGKYVELRCDPISGHTALYWYRQSLGQGPEFLIYFQGTGAADDSGLPNDRFFAVRPEGSVSTLKIQRTERGDSAVYLCASSSSSSQGNGYTFGSGTRLTVV.

The chain recombines TRBV5-1 with TRBJ1-1; D is ambiguous. CDR1 SGHRS and CDR2 YFSETQ come from the germline V gene. The CDR3 has 12 amino acids. The germline V and J ends were trimmed by 1 base and 8 bases, with 9 bases remaining between them. CDR3 residues: CASSLRAGEAFF. For the CDR3, the DNA is TGCGCCAGCAGCTTGCGAGCGGGGGAAGCTTTCTTT.

This chain links TRBV4-1 with TRBJ1-2; TRBD1 agrees at 7 bases. With V trimmed by 1 base and J by 2 bases, 10 bases remained unmatched. Germline V gives CDR1 MGHRA, CDR2 YSYEKL. The CDR3 covers 17 residues. As DNA, the CDR3 is TGCGCCAGCAGCCAAGTACGGGAGACAGGGTTGAACTATGGCTACACCTTC. Its protein product is CASSQVRETGLNYGYTF.

This clone was seen once. A much larger clone lies a single base off, so this may be a read error. V usage is TRBV5-1 and J usage is TRBJ1-1, with TRBD1 matching 7 bases. The CDR3 extends over 14 amino acids. CDR1 is SGHRS and CDR2 is YFSETQ in the germline V gene. After removal of 3 bases from V and 1 base from J, the junction contained 3 bases not matched to a gene. The CDR3 DNA reads TGCGCCAGCAGCTCGGGACAGTCGAACACTGAAGCTTTCTTT. Amino acids: CASSSGQSNTEAFF.

The genes are TRBV4-1 and TRBJ2-7; 9 bases are a match to TRBD1. The length of the CDR3 is 15 residues. Trimming at V came to 1 base and at J to 3 bases, leaving 4 bases not matched to a gene. The germline CDR1 and CDR2 sequences are MGHRA and YSYEKL. The CDR3 nucleotides read TGCGCCAGCAGCCAAGCGGGACAGGGTATCTACGAGCAGTACTTC. Encoded protein: CASSQAGQGIYEQYF.

V and J are TRBV5-8 and TRBJ1-1; D not resolved. Germline CDR1 SGHTS, CDR2 YDEGEE. This CDR3 is 12 amino acids long. V was pared by 4 bases and J by 3 bases, with 7 bases between. CDR3 DNA sequence: TGTGCCAGCAGCCTCAGTTACACTGAAGCTTTCTTT. The encoded protein is CASSLSYTEAFF.

This chain connects TRBV6-5 to TRBJ2-7; D remains ambiguous. The CDR3 runs to 13 residues. The germline V gene encodes CDR1 MNHEY and CDR2 SVGAGI. V lost 4 bases and J lost 4, with 11 bases in between. The DNA for the CDR3 is TGTGCCAGCAGTTTCAGTCCCAAGTACGAGCAGTACTTC. This encodes CASSFSPKYEQYF.

This chain connects TRBV7-9 to TRBJ2-1; D not certain. Trimming removed 0 bases at V and 8 bases at J, with 5 bases between. The CDR3 length is 12 residues. Germline V gene lookup returns CDR1 SEHNR and CDR2 FQNEAQ (reference sequence). The chain's CDR3 is CASSLATYEQFF. In DNA, the CDR3 is TGTGCCAGCAGCTTAGCCACTTATGAGCAGTTCTTC.

The rearrangement uses TRBV7-3 and TRBJ2-2, with D perhaps matching TRBD2 (6 bases). V lost 5 bases and J 6 bases, leaving 13 bases between the germline ends. Germline CDR1 reads SGHTA; CDR2 reads FQGTGA. The CDR3 totals 14 residues. The CDR3 protein is CASSRLGGPGELFF. CDR3 nucleotides: TGTGCCAGCAGCCGACTCGGGGGTCCCGGGGAGCTGTTTTTT.

This rearrangement joins TRBV5-1 to TRBJ1-4; D not resolved. CDR1 is SGHRS and CDR2 is YFSETQ in the germline V gene. The CDR3 sequence is 13 residues long. Trimming took off 5 bases at V and 1 base at J, with 6 bases between the two ends. CDR3 protein: CASRAETNEKLFF. CDR3 DNA sequence: TGCGCCAGCAGGGCGGAAACTAATGAAAAACTGTTTTTT.

This sequence joins TRBV3-1 (or the pseudogene TRBV3-2) and TRBJ2-4, with 7 bases aligning to TRBD1. The CDR3 is 23 amino acids. Looked up from germline, CDR1 is LGHDT and CDR2 is YNNKEL (reference sequence). V gave up 4 bases and J gave up 1 base; unmatched junction bases: 28. CDR3 nucleotides: TGTGCCAGCAGCCGGCCCGGGTCGGCTCCGGGACAGCAGAATAAGGGGGCCAAAAACATTCAGTACTTC. Encoded protein: CASSRPGSAPGQQNKGAKNIQYF.

The genes are TRBV19 and TRBJ2-3; possible D gene TRBD2, 7 bases. V was clipped by 10 bases and J by 2 bases, with 13 bases between them. Germline V lookup: CDR1 LNHDA, CDR2 SQIVND (reference sequence). The CDR3 spans 13 residues. The DNA for the CDR3 is TGTGCCATTCGGGGGGCCAACACAGATACGCAGTATTTT. Translation: CAIRGANTDTQYF.

The rearrangement uses TRBV29-1 and TRBJ1-1; D unclear. CDR3 length equals 11 residues. Germline lookup yields CDR1 SQVTM and CDR2 ANQGSEA. Trimming removed 7 bases at V and 6 bases at J, with 12 bases between. CDR3 sequence (DNA): TGCAGCGCTGGGCAGGAGGCTGAAGCTTTCTTT. Encoded protein: CSAGQEAEAFF.

The chain uses TRBV6-1 and TRBJ1-2; D ambiguous. Trimming shortened V by 3 bases and J by 6 bases, and 14 bases separated the two germline ends. This CDR3 spans 14 amino acids. Per the germline V gene, CDR1 is MNHNS and CDR2 is SASEGT. Written as DNA, the CDR3 is TGTGCCAGCAGTGATTTCGGGGAGGTAGATGGCTACACCTTC. Translating gives CASSDFGEVDGYTF.

This chain joins TRBV30 and TRBJ2-1; 7 bases agree with TRBD1. The V segment lost 4 bases and the J segment 9 bases; nucleotides outside the gene matches: 3. The CDR3 loop spans 11 amino acids. The germline V gene encodes CDR1 GTSNPN and CDR2 SVGIG (reference sequence). CDR3 nucleotides: TGTGCCTGGATTCCAGGGGGTGAGCAGTTCTTC. The encoded protein is CAWIPGGEQFF.

For the CDR3, the DNA is TGCGCCAGCAGCCCATACAGGGGGTCTGACACTGAAGCTTTCTTT. Protein sequence: CASSPYRGSDTEAFF. The gene calls are TRBV5-1 and TRBJ1-1; 8 bases match TRBD1. This CDR3 is built from 15 residues. V trimming: 4 bases; J trimming: 3 bases; junction bases outside the gene matches: 8. Germline CDR1 is SGHRS and CDR2 is YFSETQ. Complete variable domain (other parts from reference TRBV5-1 and TRBJ1-1): KAGVTQTPRYLIKTRGQQVTLSCSPISGHRSVSWYQQTPGQGLQFLFEYFSETQRNKGNFPGRFSGRQFSNSRSEMNVSTLELGDSALYLCASSPYRGSDTEAFFGQGTRLTVV.

The genes are TRBV10-2 and TRBJ1-1; possible D gene TRBD1, 5 bases. V was clipped by 5 bases and J by 5 bases, with 12 bases between them. The germline V gene encodes CDR1 WSHSY and CDR2 SAAADI. The CDR3 spans 13 residues. CDR3 bases: TGCGCCAGCAGTATCCAGGGCGGAACTGAAGCTTTCTTT. It codes for CASSIQGGTEAFF.

Only one count was recorded for this clone. The CDR3 protein is CASSQDTGRGGIYEQYF. The CDR3 nucleotides are TGTGCCAGCAGCCAAGATACGGGGCGGGGGGGCATATACGAGCAGTACTTC. The V gene is TRBV4-2, the J gene TRBJ2-7, with 9 positions matching TRBD2. The J segment lost 4 bases and the V segment lost 0 bases, leaving 10 bases of the junction unmatched. The CDR3 totals 17 residues. In germline, CDR1 is LGHNA, CDR2 YNFKEQ.

The rearrangement uses TRBV5-6 and TRBJ2-1; 13 positions agree with TRBD2. The CDR3 contains 18 residues. Per germline, CDR1 SGHDT and CDR2 YYEEEE. V shed 4 bases and J 3 bases; nucleotides not matched to a gene: 10. The CDR3 DNA reads TGTGCCAGCAGCACCGGACTAGCGGGGGATTACCTCTACAATGAGCAGTTCTTC. This encodes CASSTGLAGDYLYNEQFF.

The chain combines TRBV7-6 with TRBJ1-4; D gene uncertain. This CDR3 spans 10 amino acids. Germline lookup yields CDR1 SGHVS and CDR2 FNYEAQ. The V end was cut by 5 bases, the J end by 8 bases, with 3 bases between. CDR3 amino acids: CASSGEKLFF. In DNA form, the CDR3 reads TGTGCCAGCAGCGGCGAAAAACTGTTTTTT.

This sequence joins TRBV5-1 and TRBJ2-5; 9 bases are a match to TRBD2. The CDR3 spans 16 residues. Germline V gene sequence: CDR1 SGHRS, CDR2 YFSETQ. Trimming at V came to 4 bases and at J to 1 base, leaving 8 bases not matched to a gene. The chain's CDR3 is CASSLLAGTSQETQYF. In DNA form, the CDR3 reads TGCGCCAGCAGCCTCCTAGCGGGGACCTCCCAAGAGACCCAGTACTTC. Using reference TRBV5-1 and TRBJ2-5 for the parts outside the CDR3, the full variable domain is KAGVTQTPRYLIKTRGQQVTLSCSPISGHRSVSWYQQTPGQGLQFLFEYFSETQRNKGNFPGRFSGRQFSNSRSEMNVSTLELGDSALYLCASSLLAGTSQETQYFGPGTRLLVL.

CDR3 DNA sequence: TGTGCCAGCAGCCAACCACACCGGCGGGGGGGTATGAATGAGCAGTTCTTC. Its protein is CASSQPHRRGGMNEQFF. The chain carries TRBV3-1 (or the pseudogene TRBV3-2) and TRBJ2-1, with 9 bases fitting TRBD2. The ends lost 2 bases at V and 7 bases at J; junction bases unmatched: 12. Germline V gene sequence: CDR1 LGHDT, CDR2 YNNKEL (reference sequence). The CDR3 has 17 amino acids.

The chain combines TRBV7-9 with TRBJ1-6; D not resolved. Trimming stripped 0 bases from V and 13 bases from J, with 10 bases between. Looked up from germline, CDR1 is SEHNR and CDR2 is FQNEAQ (reference sequence). The CDR3 extends over 13 amino acids. The CDR3 spells CASSLASGVPLHF. DNA of the CDR3: TGTGCCAGCAGCTTAGCGTCGGGTGTCCCCCTCCACTTT.

The chain has TRBV2 and TRBJ1-5; D call uncertain. Germline CDR1 SNHLY, CDR2 FYNNEI. V was pared by 6 bases and J by 7 bases, with 10 bases between. The CDR3 totals 12 residues. The CDR3 DNA sequence: TGTGCCAGCAGCCCAAACTACCAGCCCCAGCATTTT. Translating it yields CASSPNYQPQHF.

The rearrangement links TRBV2 to TRBJ2-2; TRBD2 agrees at 10 bases. The CDR3 contains 15 residues. V trimming: 4 bases; J trimming: 5 bases; junction bases outside the gene matches: 4. The germline gives CDR1 SNHLY, CDR2 FYNNEI. The CDR3 here is CASSGQRGGTGELFF. Here the CDR3 DNA reads TGTGCCAGCAGTGGGCAGCGGGGGGGAACCGGGGAGCTGTTTTTT.